Given below is one T cell receptor (beta chain) in context. This sample is drawn from a study of beta chain features in type 1 diabetes. Of the isolated RNA, all was reverse transcribed, and so the sequenced material was expressed TCRB transcripts. Repertoires were generated with immunoSEQ multiplex PCR, while TCRdb's copy carries only in-frame clones and drops some. The sample contains 330,000 or so clones, about 20% of which appear only once. Trimming removed 0 bases at V and 0 bases at J, with 9 bases between. Germline V CDR1 and CDR2: MNHEY, SVGAGI. The CDR3 runs to 16 residues. Sequencing used naive CD4+ T cells from blood. This sequence originates from a woman between 18 and 30 years old in good health. The chain recombines TRBV6-5 with TRBJ2-4; D is undetermined. The CDR3 here is CASSYSGQVAKNIQYF. The CDR3 DNA reads as TGTGCCAGCAGTTACTCTGGGCAAGTAGCCAAAAACATTCAGTACTTC.